Listed below are T cell receptor beta chains from one sample, sequenced in a study of cytomegalovirus exposure and HLA in healthy donors. Using immunoSEQ multiplex PCR, the repertoire was profiled, and TCRdb retains in-frame clones only, with some absent. The sample carries under 200,000 clones, around 82% recorded once. Sequencing used PBMCs. These TCRs come from a man in his sixties in good health and CMV-seronegative. The CDR3 runs from the conserved cysteine through the conserved F or W. Fields, in order: V gene, D gene, clone size, J gene, CDR3 DNA, CDR3 protein. The D gene is left open where the match is weak. Some rows mark clone size as missing; the rest say once, few, many or name a class of expanded clone.

V: TRBV6-5
D: TRBD1
size: few
J: TRBJ2-5
DNA: TGTGCCAGCATAAAACAGGGGGGACAAGAGACCCAGTACTTC
CDR3: CASIKQGGQETQYF

V: TRBV27
D: -
size: -
J: TRBJ1-5
DNA: TGTGCCAGCAGAGGGGCAGGGTCGCATCAGCCCCAGCATTTT
CDR3: CASRGAGSHQPQHF

V: TRBV6-1
D: -
size: few
J: TRBJ1-4
DNA: TGTGCCAGCAGTACCCCGGGACTCCTGTTTTTT
CDR3: CASSTPGLLFF

V: TRBV21-1
D: -
size: -
J: TRBJ1-4
DNA: TGTGCCAGCAGCAAAGATCGGGCAACTAATGAAAAACTGTTTTTT
CDR3: CASSKDRATNEKLFF

V: TRBV11-2
D: TRBD1
size: -
J: TRBJ1-1
DNA: TGTGCCAGCAGCTCCTTCGCAGGGGGAAGTGAAGCTTTCTTT
CDR3: CASSSFAGGSEAFF

V: TRBV29-1
D: TRBD1
size: -
J: TRBJ2-1
DNA: TGCAGCGTTAGTTTTCTCCGGGACAGGGGGGAAGATGAGCAGCTCTTC
CDR3: CSVSFLRDRGEDEQLF

V: TRBV13
D: -
size: -
J: TRBJ2-4
DNA: TGTGCCAGCAGCCATTATAACAAGGCCGGGACTCACCTAGCCACCCGATCCAAAAACATTCAGTACTTC
CDR3: CASSHYNKAGTHLATRSKNIQYF

V: TRBV2
D: TRBD1
size: -
J: TRBJ2-7
DNA: TGTGCCAGCAGGTTAACAGGGGCCGGGTACGAGCAGTACTTC
CDR3: CASRLTGAGYEQYF

V: TRBV9
D: TRBD1
size: few
J: TRBJ2-3
DNA: TGTGCCAGCAGCGTAGGTCGTCGGGACAGGGTGACAGATACGCAGTATTTT
CDR3: CASSVGRRDRVTDTQYF

V: TRBV28
D: TRBD2
size: -
J: TRBJ2-3
DNA: TGTGCCAGCGTTCAGAGGTTAGGGACTAGTTTCGTAATGGGTACGCAGTATTTT
CDR3: CASVQRLGTSFVMGTQYF

V: TRBV7-9
D: -
size: few
J: TRBJ1-1
DNA: TGTGCCAGCAGCTTCATGAACACTGAAGCTTTCTTT
CDR3: CASSFMNTEAFF

V: TRBV19
D: TRBD1
size: -
J: TRBJ1-5
DNA: TGTGCCAGTACCCCCCTCGACAGGGGGCAAGGGAATCAGCCCCAGCATTTT
CDR3: CASTPLDRGQGNQPQHF

V: TRBV5-1
D: TRBD2
size: -
J: TRBJ2-5
DNA: TGCGCCAGCAGCTTGGGGGACTACCCAGGCCCTCAGTACTTC
CDR3: CASSLGDYPGPQYF

V: TRBV29-1
D: -
size: few
J: TRBJ2-7
DNA: TGCAGCGCTAGCGCCCTGGCCTACGAGCAGTACTTC
CDR3: CSASALAYEQYF

V: TRBV12-5
D: -
size: -
J: TRBJ1-1
DNA: TGTGCTAGTGGTCCCGAGGCAGCGAACACTGAAGCTTTCTTT
CDR3: CASGPEAANTEAFF

V: TRBV11-2
D: TRBD1
size: -
J: TRBJ2-7
DNA: TGTGCCAGCAGCATATGGGACAGCCACCCCTACGAGCAGTACTTC
CDR3: CASSIWDSHPYEQYF

V: TRBV5-4
D: TRBD2
size: -
J: TRBJ2-7
DNA: TGTGCCAGCAGCTCGAGGATTGGGCTAGCGGCTTACGAGCAGTACTTC
CDR3: CASSSRIGLAAYEQYF

V: TRBV5-6
D: -
size: few
J: TRBJ2-6
DNA: TGTGCCAGCAGCTTGGTACAGGGTACTGGGGCCAACGTCCTGACTTTC
CDR3: CASSLVQGTGANVLTF

V: TRBV5-6
D: TRBD1
size: few
J: TRBJ1-5
DNA: TGTGCCAGCAGCTGGGACAGGGGACAGCCCCAGCATTTT
CDR3: CASSWDRGQPQHF

V: TRBV13
D: TRBD1
size: -
J: TRBJ1-1
DNA: TGTGCCAGCAGCTTAGGGAATTCGGGACAGGGTTTTCGTGGAGCTTTCTTT
CDR3: CASSLGNSGQGFRGAFF

V: TRBV6-1
D: TRBD1
size: few
J: TRBJ2-7
DNA: TGTGCCAGCGATGCGCGGACAGGGGGCAGCTACGAGCAGTACTTC
CDR3: CASDARTGGSYEQYF

V: TRBV29-1
D: TRBD1
size: many
J: TRBJ2-7
DNA: TGCAGCGTTGAAGGGGACAGGAGCTACGAGCAGTACTTC
CDR3: CSVEGDRSYEQYF

V: TRBV5-4
D: -
size: once
J: TRBJ2-7
DNA: TGTGCCAGCAGCTTCAGGGGTGGCTCCTACGAGCAGTACTTC
CDR3: CASSFRGGSYEQYF

V: TRBV19
D: TRBD1
size: -
J: TRBJ2-5
DNA: TGTGCCAGTAGACCCACGACAGGGTCCGCAACCCAGTACTTC
CDR3: CASRPTTGSATQYF

V: TRBV10-3
D: -
size: -
J: TRBJ2-7
DNA: TGTGCCATCAGTGAGTACCCCCGGACACCTTCCTACGAGCAGTACTTC
CDR3: CAISEYPRTPSYEQYF

V: TRBV19
D: -
size: -
J: TRBJ2-3
DNA: TGTGCCAGTACCCAGGGGCCTAGCACAGATACGCAGTATTTT
CDR3: CASTQGPSTDTQYF

V: TRBV29-1
D: -
size: -
J: TRBJ1-4
DNA: TGCAGCGTTGAGGAGGGTGAAAAACTGTTTTTT
CDR3: CSVEEGEKLFF

V: TRBV7-9
D: -
size: -
J: TRBJ2-1
DNA: TGTGCCAGCAGCCCCCTGGGACTTAGCTCCTACAATGAGCAGTTCTTC
CDR3: CASSPLGLSSYNEQFF